These 27 T cell receptor beta chains originate from one sample sequenced in a study of early T cells in non-severe SARS-CoV-2 infection. TCRdb reanalysed the 5' RACE reads using MiXCR and keeps one entry per CDR3 protein. Of tens of thousands of distinct CDR3 sequences listed, 5% were seen once; the top ten hold around 7.3%. The sample consisted of whole blood, taken at baseline. The receptors originated from an adult who was a healthcare worker with PCR-confirmed SARS-CoV-2 infection or an uninfected control (not recorded which).

As regards this clonotype: A read error may be the cause here, since a much bigger clone is one base away. The J gene is TRBJ2-7, the V gene TRBV28; 10 bases are shared with TRBD2. Germline CDR1 and CDR2: MDHEN and SYDVKM. V trimming: 6 bases; J trimming: 4 bases; junction bases outside the gene matches: 6. The CDR3 totals 14 residues. CDR3 sequence (DNA): TGTGCCAGCAGGCTTGGGACTAGCGTGTACGAGCAGTACTTC. Protein: CASRLGTSVYEQYF.

This clonotype came up many times. The rearrangement uses TRBV7-9 and TRBJ2-1; D is ambiguous. V shed 2 bases and J shed 9 bases, with 8 bases lying between them. Germline V gene data show CDR1 as SEHNR and CDR2 as FQNEAQ (reference sequence). CDR3 size: 12 residues. Here the CDR3 DNA reads TGTGCCAGCAGCTTATGGGGTTCTGAGCAGTTCTTC. It encodes CASSLWGSEQFF.

This clonotype was counted between two and nine times. The V gene is TRBV4-1, the J gene TRBJ2-1; 10 bases agree with TRBD1. Germline CDR1 MGHRA, CDR2 YSYEKL. V shed 6 bases and J 12 bases; nucleotides not matched to a gene: 11. CDR3 length: 14 amino acids. The CDR3 DNA is TGCGCCAGCAGACCCGGGACAGGGGTAGTTGGGCAGTTCTTC. As protein: CASRPGTGVVGQFF.

This clonotype was recorded many times. The rearrangement links TRBV9 to TRBJ2-1; TRBD2 aligns across 15 bases. Losses at the gene ends were 2 bases for V and 6 bases for J; bases not matched to a gene: 12. The CDR3 is made up of 19 amino acids. CDR1 SGDLS and CDR2 YYNGEE come from the germline V gene. Here the CDR3 reads CASSVTGLAGGGWGNEQFF. CDR3 nucleotides: TGTGCCAGCAGCGTTACGGGACTAGCGGGAGGAGGGTGGGGCAATGAGCAGTTCTTC.

This sequence joins TRBV29-1 and TRBJ2-1; the match to TRBD1 covers 7 bases. V shed 7 bases, J shed 6 bases, and the junction held 6 bases outside the gene matches. Germline values: CDR1 SQVTM, CDR2 ANQGSEA. The CDR3 totals 12 residues. CDR3 bases: TGCAGCGCCCGACGGGACAGCAATGAGCAGTTCTTC. It encodes CSARRDSNEQFF.

The rearrangement uses TRBV28 and TRBJ2-6; 12 nucleotides match TRBD1. This CDR3 spans 17 amino acids. Per the germline V gene, CDR1 is MDHEN and CDR2 is SYDVKM. V lost 10 bases and J lost 4; bases outside the gene matches: 11. The CDR3 loop reads CATLTRDRGRGANVLTF. The CDR3 DNA follows: TGTGCCACCCTGACCAGGGACAGGGGGCGAGGGGCCAACGTCCTGACTTTC.

This clonotype was picked up many times. This chain uses TRBV20-1 with TRBJ2-2, with D unresolved. This CDR3 is built from 13 residues. Germline V CDR1 and CDR2: DFQATT, SNEGSKA (reference sequence). V was pared by 1 base and J by 5 bases, with 8 bases between. The CDR3 nucleotides read TGCAGTGCTAGAGCCCCTGTAACCGGGGAGCTGTTTTTT. Translated, it gives CSARAPVTGELFF.

A note on this clonotype: This may arise from a read error, as a much more abundant clone is one base away. CDR3 protein: CPSSLSGYGYTF. CDR3 sequence (DNA): TGTCCCAGCAGTTTAAGCGGCTATGGCTACACCTTC. This rearrangement joins TRBV27 to TRBJ1-2; D unclear. From germline, CDR1 is MNHEY and CDR2 SMNVEV (reference sequence). This CDR3 comprises 12 residues.

In its sample, this clonotype was seen many times. The rearrangement joins TRBV7-2 to TRBJ2-7, with 9 bases lining up with TRBD2. The germline V gene has CDR1 SGHTA and CDR2 FQGNSA. The length of the CDR3 is 14 residues. Trimming removed 0 bases from V and 5 bases from J; junction bases left unmatched: 2. The CDR3 nucleotides read TGTGCCAGCAGCTTAGCGGGACTAGCCCACGAGCAGTACTTC. Amino acids: CASSLAGLAHEQYF. The full variable domain, rest sourced from reference TRBV7-2 and TRBJ2-7, is GAGVSQSPSNKVTEKGKDVELRCDPISGHTALYWYRQSLGQGLEFLIYFQGNSAPDKSGLPSDRFSAERTGGSVSTLTIQRTQQEDSAVYLCASSLAGLAHEQYFGPGTRLTVT.

This clonotype has ten or more counts. The rearrangement joins TRBV4-1 to TRBJ1-5; TRBD1 might be the D (5 bases). The CDR3 is made up of 15 amino acids. Germline CDR1 reads MGHRA; CDR2 reads YSYEKL. V lost 3 bases, J lost 2 bases, and 11 bases lay in between. CDR3 sequence: CASSQGGRGNQPQHF. The CDR3 region has the DNA TGCGCCAGCAGCCAGGGGGGAAGAGGCAATCAGCCCCAGCATTTT.

V and J are TRBV6-5 and TRBJ2-4, with no clear D. The CDR3 runs 15 residues. From germline, CDR1 is MNHEY and CDR2 SVGAGI. V was pared by 11 bases and J by 2 bases, with 19 bases between. The CDR3 bases are TGTGCCGCCCGCCACGGTCGGGTAACCAAAAACATTCAGTACTTC. Translating gives CAARHGRVTKNIQYF.

The genes are TRBV6-5 and TRBJ2-2; 11 nucleotides agree with TRBD2. Unmatched junction bases numbered 4, after V lost 4 bases and J lost 0 bases. CDR1 and CDR2 (germline): MNHEY, SVGAGI. This CDR3 contains 17 residues. As DNA, the CDR3 is TGTGCCAGCAGTTCCGGGACTAGCGGATCGAACACCGGGGAGCTGTTTTTT. Translation gives CASSSGTSGSNTGELFF.

This clonotype has at least ten counts. The chain employs TRBV18 and TRBJ1-1, with D unresolved. Trimming shortened V by 5 bases and J by 1 base, and 11 bases separated the two germline ends. The CDR3 is made up of 14 amino acids. Germline CDR1 is KGHSH and CDR2 is LQKENI. Written as DNA, the CDR3 is TGTGCCAGCTCAGAGAATCGGGGGAACACTGAAGCTTTCTTT. It yields the protein CASSENRGNTEAFF.

There are many counts of this clonotype. The rearrangement links TRBV7-2 to TRBJ2-1; no clear D gene. The CDR3 is 15 residues long. The ends were cut back, 4 bases at V and 4 bases at J, with 14 bases in the middle. Germline V gene data show CDR1 as SGHTA and CDR2 as FQGNSA. CDR3 sequence: CASSSEAEVYNEQFF. The CDR3 nucleotides read TGTGCCAGCAGCTCCGAGGCTGAAGTATACAATGAGCAGTTCTTC.

This clonotype was picked up many times. At one end, the junction sequence differs from germline, possibly due to a read error. The J gene is TRBJ2-6, the V gene TRBV9, with D unclear. The CDR3 extends over 18 amino acids. Germline V gene sequence: CDR1 SGDLS, CDR2 YYNGEE. The CDR3 reads CACSVALTRSSGANVLTF. The CDR3 DNA reads as TGTGCCTGCAGCGTAGCCCTGACGCGAAGCTCTGGGGCCAACGTCCTGACTTTC.

This clonotype occurred many times. J is TRBJ1-4 and V is TRBV5-4, with TRBD1 identical over 9 bases. J gave up 5 bases and V 3 bases, and 8 bases lay outside the gene matches. The CDR3 runs to 16 residues. Germline CDR1 is SGHNT and CDR2 is YYREEE (reference sequence). The CDR3 sequence is CASSSRDRGVNEKLFF. Written as DNA, the CDR3 is TGTGCCAGCAGCTCGAGAGACAGGGGGGTAAATGAAAAACTGTTTTTT.

This clonotype showed up many times. The genes are TRBV6-1 and TRBJ2-7, with 7 bases aligning to TRBD1. Unmatched junction bases numbered 4, after V lost 5 bases and J lost 3 bases. This CDR3 has 13 amino acids. CDR1 is MNHNS and CDR2 is SASEGT in the germline V gene. CDR3 loop: CASSPGQIYEQYF. The CDR3 coding sequence is TGTGCCAGCAGTCCGGGACAGATCTACGAGCAGTACTTC.

This clonotype was seen at least ten times. The chain recombines TRBV7-8 with TRBJ1-1; D is undetermined. This CDR3 region has 13 residues. Trimming removed 2 bases at V and 1 base at J, with 5 bases between. Germline CDR1 SGHVS, CDR2 FQNEAQ. The CDR3: CASSLMANTEAFF. The CDR3, as DNA: TGTGCCAGCAGCTTAATGGCGAACACTGAAGCTTTCTTT.

The sample holds many counts of this clonotype. The chain couples TRBV27 to TRBJ1-1; no definite D call. There are 13 residues in the CDR3. Germline V gene lookup returns CDR1 MNHEY and CDR2 SMNVEV (reference sequence). Between the trimmed V and J ends, which lost 5 bases and 2 bases, there was a span of 9 bases. CDR3: CASSVRVNTEAFF. The CDR3 DNA follows: TGTGCCAGCAGTGTCCGGGTAAACACTGAAGCTTTCTTT.

In this sample, this clonotype turned up many times. This rearrangement joins TRBV29-1 to TRBJ2-3; either TRBD1 or TRBD2 may fit D (5 bases each). V was shortened by 7 bases and J by 6 bases, with 17 bases between the two germline ends. Germline loops: CDR1 SQVTM, CDR2 ANQGSEA. The CDR3 sequence is 13 residues long. This CDR3 reads CSGGTAVWDTQYF. The CDR3 DNA reads as TGCAGCGGGGGGACGGCTGTCTGGGATACGCAGTATTTT.

The rearrangement joins TRBV20-1 to TRBJ1-2; TRBD1 is a possible D gene (5 bases). The CDR3 covers 17 residues. Germline V lookup: CDR1 DFQATT, CDR2 SNEGSKA (reference sequence). Trimming took 4 bases from V and 5 from J, leaving 26 bases between them. DNA for the CDR3: TGCAGTGCTACGACCCGGGACCTTTTGGGCGGGACGTATGGCTACACCTTC. Protein sequence: CSATTRDLLGGTYGYTF.

The sample holds many counts of this clonotype. The chain has TRBV28 and TRBJ1-5; 8 bases are a match to TRBD1. V trimming: 7 bases; J trimming: 2 bases; junction bases outside the gene matches: 4. Germline V gives CDR1 MDHEN, CDR2 SYDVKM. The CDR3 covers 14 residues. DNA of the CDR3: TGTGCCAGCAACTGGGGACAGGGCAATCAGCCCCAGCATTTT. Its protein is CASNWGQGNQPQHF.

The gene calls are TRBV7-2 and TRBJ1-2; 8 positions match TRBD1. Trimming at V came to 4 bases and at J to 2 bases, leaving 9 bases not matched to a gene. Germline values: CDR1 SGHTA, CDR2 FQGNSA. CDR3 length: 16 amino acids. The CDR3 nucleotides are TGTGCCAGCAGCTCTTGGACAGGGCGCTTGAACTATGGCTACACCTTC. It yields the protein CASSSWTGRLNYGYTF.

This clonotype was observed many times. V gene TRBV28 combines with J gene TRBJ2-6, with D maybe TRBD1 (6 bases). Trimming removed 4 bases at V and 1 base at J, with 17 bases between. This CDR3 region has 18 residues. The germline gives CDR1 MDHEN, CDR2 SYDVKM. The DNA of the CDR3 is TGTGCCAGCAGTTGGAAGTGGACAGCGTCTTCTGGGGCCAACGTCCTGACTTTC. Translation: CASSWKWTASSGANVLTF.

This clonotype was found once. The rearrangement links TRBV12-3 or TRBV12-4 to TRBJ2-7; TRBD2 might be the D (5 bases). The germline V and J ends were trimmed by 6 bases and 6 bases, with 18 bases remaining between them. CDR3 length: 14 amino acids. This chain's CDR3 is CASSGRGRSSEQYF. CDR3 coding DNA: TGTGCCAGCAGCGGACGAGGGCGGTCGTCCGAGCAGTACTTC.

The rearrangement joins TRBV12-3 or TRBV12-4 to TRBJ1-4, with 7 bases that match TRBD1. The ends lost 5 bases at V and 3 bases at J; junction bases unmatched: 9. The CDR3 spans 16 residues. CDR3: CASSPPGGGPNEKLFF. The CDR3 DNA sequence: TGTGCCAGCAGTCCCCCAGGGGGGGGGCCTAATGAAAAACTGTTTTTT.

The sample holds many counts of this clonotype. The genes are TRBV12-5 and TRBJ2-5; perhaps D is TRBD1 or TRBD2 (6 bases each). Germline-derived CDR1 and CDR2 are LGHNT and FRNRAP. Trimming shortened V by 3 bases and J by 1 base, and 15 bases separated the two germline ends. CDR3 size: 16 residues. The CDR3 DNA follows: TGTGCTAGTGGTTTTTTCGTCTGGGGGGCCCAAGAGACCCAGTACTTC. Translated, it gives CASGFFVWGAQETQYF. Combining the CDR3 with reference TRBV12-5 and TRBJ2-5 gives the whole variable domain DARVTQTPRHKVTEMGQEVTMRCQPILGHNTVFWYRQTMMQGLELLAYFRNRAPLDDSGMPKDRFSAEMPDATLATLKIQPSEPRDSAVYFCASGFFVWGAQETQYFGPGTRLLVL.